This T cell receptor beta chain was sequenced during a study of identical twins. The germline V gene encodes CDR1 LNHNV and CDR2 YYDKDF (reference sequence). V shed 2 bases, J shed 2 bases, and the junction held 3 bases outside the gene matches. The CDR3 has 14 residues. TCRdb fed the 5' RACE reads into MiXCR, producing one record per CDR3 protein. Seen here are some 250,000 distinct CDR3 sequences, 6% to 7% observed once, and the top ten hold 14% to 15%. This same sample was also taken into another study, of T cells expressing NK-cell markers.

The chain couples TRBV15 to TRBJ2-7; 7 bases agree with TRBD2. This TCR was sampled from a woman between 18 and 29 years old in good health. The sequencing sample was made of CD8+ T cells sorted from blood. The CDR3 is CATSRKGLAYEQYF. Here the CDR3 DNA reads TGTGCCACCAGCAGAAAAGGACTAGCCTACGAGCAGTACTTC.